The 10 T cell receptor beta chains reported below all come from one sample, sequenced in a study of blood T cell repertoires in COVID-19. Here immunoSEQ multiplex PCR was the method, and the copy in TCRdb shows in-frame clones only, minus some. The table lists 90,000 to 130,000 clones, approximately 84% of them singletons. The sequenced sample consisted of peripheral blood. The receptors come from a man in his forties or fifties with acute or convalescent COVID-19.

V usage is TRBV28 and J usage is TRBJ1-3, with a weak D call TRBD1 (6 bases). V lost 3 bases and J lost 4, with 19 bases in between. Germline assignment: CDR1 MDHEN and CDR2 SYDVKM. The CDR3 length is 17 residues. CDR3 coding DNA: TGTGCCAGCAGTTTCCCCAGGGGATCCTCCATCGGAAACACCATATATTTT. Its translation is CASSFPRGSSIGNTIYF.

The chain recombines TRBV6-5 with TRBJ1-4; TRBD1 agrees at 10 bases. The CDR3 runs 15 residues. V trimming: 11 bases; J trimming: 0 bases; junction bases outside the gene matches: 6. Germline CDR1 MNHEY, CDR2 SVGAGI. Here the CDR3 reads CAGGQGPSTNEKLFF. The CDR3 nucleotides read TGTGCCGGGGGACAGGGGCCTTCAACTAATGAAAAACTGTTTTTT.

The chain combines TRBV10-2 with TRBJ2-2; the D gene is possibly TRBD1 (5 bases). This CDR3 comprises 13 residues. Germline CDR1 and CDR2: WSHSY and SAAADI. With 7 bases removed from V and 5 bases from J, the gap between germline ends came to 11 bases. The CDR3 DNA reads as TGCGCCAGCACCCGCAGGGAAACCGGGGAGCTGTTTTTT. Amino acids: CASTRRETGELFF.

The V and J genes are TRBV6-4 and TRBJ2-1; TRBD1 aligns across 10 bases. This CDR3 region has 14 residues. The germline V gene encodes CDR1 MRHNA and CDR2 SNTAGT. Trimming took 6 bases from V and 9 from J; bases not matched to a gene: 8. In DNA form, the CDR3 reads TGTGCCAGCAGACCGGGACAGGGGACCCGTGAGCAGTTCTTC. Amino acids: CASRPGQGTREQFF.

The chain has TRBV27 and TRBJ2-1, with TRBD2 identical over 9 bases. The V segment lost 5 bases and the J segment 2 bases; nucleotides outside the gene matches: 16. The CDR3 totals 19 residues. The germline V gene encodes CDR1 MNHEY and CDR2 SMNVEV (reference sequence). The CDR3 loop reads CASSPTPLLAGGAYNEQFF. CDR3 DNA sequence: TGTGCCAGCAGTCCGACCCCCCTCTTGGCGGGAGGGGCCTACAATGAGCAGTTCTTC.

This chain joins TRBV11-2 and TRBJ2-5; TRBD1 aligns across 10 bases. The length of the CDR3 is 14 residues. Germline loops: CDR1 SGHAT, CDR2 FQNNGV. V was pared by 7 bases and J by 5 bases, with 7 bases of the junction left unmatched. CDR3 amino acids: CASTRDRGRETQYF. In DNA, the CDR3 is TGTGCCAGCACCCGGGACAGGGGACGGGAGACCCAGTACTTC.

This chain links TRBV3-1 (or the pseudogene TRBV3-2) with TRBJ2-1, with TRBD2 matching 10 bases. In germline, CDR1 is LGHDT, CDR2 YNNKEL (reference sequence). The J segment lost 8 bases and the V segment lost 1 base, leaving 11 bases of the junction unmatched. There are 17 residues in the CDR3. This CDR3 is CASSQGGGASGSDEQFF. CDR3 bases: TGTGCCAGCAGCCAAGGGGGCGGGGCTAGCGGGAGCGATGAGCAGTTCTTC.

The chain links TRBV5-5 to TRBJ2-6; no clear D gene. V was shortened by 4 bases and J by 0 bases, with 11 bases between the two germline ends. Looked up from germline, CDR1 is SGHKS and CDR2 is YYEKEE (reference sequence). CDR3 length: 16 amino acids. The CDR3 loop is CASSPPMSSGANVLTF. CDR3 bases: TGTGCCAGCAGCCCCCCAATGAGCTCTGGGGCCAACGTCCTGACTTTC.

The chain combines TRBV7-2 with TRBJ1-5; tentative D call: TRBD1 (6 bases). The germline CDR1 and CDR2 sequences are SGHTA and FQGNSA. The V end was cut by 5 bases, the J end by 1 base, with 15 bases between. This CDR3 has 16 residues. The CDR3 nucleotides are TGTGCCAGCAGCCCAGGGGACCGTCGAAGCAATCAGCCCCAGCATTTT. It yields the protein CASSPGDRRSNQPQHF.

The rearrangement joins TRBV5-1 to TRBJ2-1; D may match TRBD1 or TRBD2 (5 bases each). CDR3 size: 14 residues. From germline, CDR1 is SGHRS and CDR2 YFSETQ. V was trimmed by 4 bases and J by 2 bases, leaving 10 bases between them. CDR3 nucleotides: TGCGCCAGCAGCGTGGGGGAGCCCTACAATGAGCAGTTCTTC. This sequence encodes CASSVGEPYNEQFF. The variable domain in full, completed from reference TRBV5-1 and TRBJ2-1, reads KAGVTQTPRYLIKTRGQQVTLSCSPISGHRSVSWYQQTPGQGLQFLFEYFSETQRNKGNFPGRFSGRQFSNSRSEMNVSTLELGDSALYLCASSVGEPYNEQFFGPGTRLTVL.